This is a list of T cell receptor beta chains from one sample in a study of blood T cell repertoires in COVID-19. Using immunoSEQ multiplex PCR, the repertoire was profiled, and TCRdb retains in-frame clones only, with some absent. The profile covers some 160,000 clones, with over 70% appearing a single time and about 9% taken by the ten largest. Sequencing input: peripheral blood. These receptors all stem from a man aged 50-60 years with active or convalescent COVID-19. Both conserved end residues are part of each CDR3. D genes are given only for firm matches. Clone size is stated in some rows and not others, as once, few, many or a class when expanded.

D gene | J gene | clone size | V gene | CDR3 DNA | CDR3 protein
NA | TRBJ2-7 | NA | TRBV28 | TGTGCCAGCGGAGCTTTGGGGCAGGGACTTCGTTACGAGCAGTACTTC | CASGALGQGLRYEQYF
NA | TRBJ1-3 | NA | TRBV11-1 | TGTGCCAGCAGCCAATATCCCGGAGCTGGAAACACCATATATTTT | CASSQYPGAGNTIYF
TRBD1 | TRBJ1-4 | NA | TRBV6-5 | TGTGTCAGTCTGGGGACAGGGGGCATTGAAAAACTGTTTTTT | CVSLGTGGIEKLFF
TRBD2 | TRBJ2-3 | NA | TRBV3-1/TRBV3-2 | TGTGCCAGCAGAGGGACTATGGAAGATACGCAGTATTTT | CASRGTMEDTQYF
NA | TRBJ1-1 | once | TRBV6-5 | TGTGCCAGCAGCCTCGGGGTTTCCAACACTGAAGCTTTCTTT | CASSLGVSNTEAFF
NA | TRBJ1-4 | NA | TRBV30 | TGTGCCTGGAGTGTATTGTACGGGGCAACTAATGAAAAACTGTTTTTT | CAWSVLYGATNEKLFF
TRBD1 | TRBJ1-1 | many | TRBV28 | TGTGCCAGCAGACCCCTGACAGGGGGCACTGAAGCTTTCTTT | CASRPLTGGTEAFF
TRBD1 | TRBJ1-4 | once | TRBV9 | TGTGCCAGCAGCGCAGACCCGGGACAGGTGATTGAAAAACTGTTTTTT | CASSADPGQVIEKLFF
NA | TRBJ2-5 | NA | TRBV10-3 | TGTGCCATCAGTGACCGCGACAGAGTCCAAGAGACCCAGTACTTC | CAISDRDRVQETQYF
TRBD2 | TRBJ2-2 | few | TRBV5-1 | TGCGCCAGCAGCTTGTGGACTAGCGCCGGAGGCGGGGAGCTGTTTTTT | CASSLWTSAGGGELFF
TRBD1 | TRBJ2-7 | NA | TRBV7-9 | TGTGCCAGCAGCAGAATGGGACAGCCCTACGAGCAGTACTTC | CASSRMGQPYEQYF
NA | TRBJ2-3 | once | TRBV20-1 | TGCAGTGCTCCCGGTACAGATACGCAGTATTTT | CSAPGTDTQYF
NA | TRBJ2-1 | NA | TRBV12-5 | TGTGCTAGTGGTTTGTTACTTCGGGGGAGCTCCTACAATGAGCAGTTCTTC | CASGLLLRGSSYNEQFF
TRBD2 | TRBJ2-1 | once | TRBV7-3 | TGTGCCAGCAGCTTCAGCGGGGTATCCTACAATGAGCAGTTCTTC | CASSFSGVSYNEQFF
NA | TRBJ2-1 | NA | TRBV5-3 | TGTGCCAGAACCCCTGCCTCACTTCCCTACAATGAGCAGTTCTTC | CARTPASLPYNEQFF
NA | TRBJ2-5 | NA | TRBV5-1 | TGCGCCAGCAGCTTGTCTGTGCAGGGAACGGAGACCCAGTACTTC | CASSLSVQGTETQYF
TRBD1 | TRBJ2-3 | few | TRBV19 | TGTGCCAGTAGTGGTCTCAGGACAGGGAAAGGAGATACGCAGTATTTT | CASSGLRTGKGDTQYF
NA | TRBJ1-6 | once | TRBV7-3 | TGTGCCAGCTCAGAGGTTGGAAATTCACCCCTCCACTTT | CASSEVGNSPLHF
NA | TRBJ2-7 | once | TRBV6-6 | TGTGCCAGCAGTTACTCGATTCCGGGAGTCCCCTACGAGCAGTACTTC | CASSYSIPGVPYEQYF
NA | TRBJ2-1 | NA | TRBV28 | TGTGCCAGCGTCAGCGGGCGTCACTACAATGAGCAGTTCTTC | CASVSGRHYNEQFF
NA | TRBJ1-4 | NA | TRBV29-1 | TGCAGCGCCACACAGGGACCTAATGAAAAACTGTTTTTT | CSATQGPNEKLFF
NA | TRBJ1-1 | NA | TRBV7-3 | TGTGCCAGCAGCTCTACCCTGAACACTGAAGCTTTCTTT | CASSSTLNTEAFF
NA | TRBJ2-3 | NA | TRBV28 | TGTGCCAGCAGTTTTCTGAGATCAGATACGCAGTATTTT | CASSFLRSDTQYF
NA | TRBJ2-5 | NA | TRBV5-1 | TGCGCCAGCAGCCTGTCCCTAGGAGAGACCCAGTACTTC | CASSLSLGETQYF
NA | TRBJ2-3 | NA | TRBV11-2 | TGTGCCAGCAGCTTAGGTCTGACGCAGGCAGATACGCAGTATTTT | CASSLGLTQADTQYF
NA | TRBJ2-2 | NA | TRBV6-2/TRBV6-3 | TGTGCCAGCAGTTTCTACGTTCCGAACACCGGGGAGCTGTTTTTT | CASSFYVPNTGELFF
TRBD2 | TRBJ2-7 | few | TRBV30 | TGTGCCTGGAGTGTACTAGCGGGAGGGCCGGCCTACGAGCAGTACTTC | CAWSVLAGGPAYEQYF
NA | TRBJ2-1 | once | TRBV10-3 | TGTGCCATCAGTGAGTCTACTAGTAATGTCGATGAGCAGTTCTTC | CAISESTSNVDEQFF
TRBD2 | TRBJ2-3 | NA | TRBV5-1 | TGCGCCAGCAGCCTTAGCGGGAGCCCTAGCACAGATACGCAGTATTTT | CASSLSGSPSTDTQYF
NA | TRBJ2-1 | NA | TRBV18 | TGTGCCAGCTCACCAAACTTTGAGCAGTTCTTC | CASSPNFEQFF
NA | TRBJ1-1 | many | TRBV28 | TGTGCCAGCAGTACCCTACAGGGTTCGCCTGAAGCTTTCTTT | CASSTLQGSPEAFF
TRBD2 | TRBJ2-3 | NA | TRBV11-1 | TGTGCCAGCAGCACGGGACTAGCGGGAGGGGCAGATACGCAGTATTTT | CASSTGLAGGADTQYF
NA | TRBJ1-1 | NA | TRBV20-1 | TGCAGTGCTGAGGGGGGGGCTTTCTTT | CSAEGGAFF
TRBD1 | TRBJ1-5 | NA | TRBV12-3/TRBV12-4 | TGTGCCAGCGGGACAGGCCTCAATCAGCCCCAGCATTTT | CASGTGLNQPQHF
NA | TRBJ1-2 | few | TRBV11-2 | TGTGCCAGCAGCTCGACAGGATACTATGGCTACACCTTC | CASSSTGYYGYTF
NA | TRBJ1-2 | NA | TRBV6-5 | TGTGCCAGCAGGTCCGGGGGGCGGCTCTATGGCTACACCTTC | CASRSGGRLYGYTF
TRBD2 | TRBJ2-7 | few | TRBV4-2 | TGTGCCAGCAGCCAAGATAAGGTGGGAGCGGGAGCTCACGAGCAGTACTTC | CASSQDKVGAGAHEQYF
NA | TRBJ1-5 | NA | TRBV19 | TGTGCCAGTAGTCGGGCGGGGGGGGAGTATCAGCCCCAGCATTTT | CASSRAGGEYQPQHF
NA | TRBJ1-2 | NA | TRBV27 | TGTGCCAGCAGTCCGGCAGGGGCATATGGCTACACCTTC | CASSPAGAYGYTF
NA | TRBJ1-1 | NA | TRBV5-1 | TGCGCCAGCAGCTCAGGTCGGAACACTGAAGCTTTCTTT | CASSSGRNTEAFF
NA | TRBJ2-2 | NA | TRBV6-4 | TGTGCCAGCAGCCCGGACTATTTCACCGGGGAGCTGTTTTTT | CASSPDYFTGELFF
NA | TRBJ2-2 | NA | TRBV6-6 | TGTGCCAGCAGTTCCTGGAGCGCCGGGGAGCTGTTTTTT | CASSSWSAGELFF
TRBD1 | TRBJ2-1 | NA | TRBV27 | TGTGCCAGCAGTTCTACCCCAGGGGGCCCCACTTACGCTGAGCAGTTCTTC | CASSSTPGGPTYAEQFF
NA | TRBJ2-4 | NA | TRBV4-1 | TGCGCCAGCAGCCAAGAGAGGCGTGGCAGGGTACTAGCCAAAAACATTCAGTACTTC | CASSQERRGRVLAKNIQYF
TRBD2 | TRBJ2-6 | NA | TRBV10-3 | TGTGCCATCAGTGACCTGACTAGCGGGAGGGTAGGGGCCAACGTCCTGACTTTC | CAISDLTSGRVGANVLTF
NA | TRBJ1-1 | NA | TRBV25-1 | TGTGCCAGCAGTTTCTACACTGAAGCTTTCTTT | CASSFYTEAFF